This T cell receptor beta chain originates from a study of T cell repertoires in cytomegalovirus infection. On the study more broadly: Public TCR beta signatures marked donors with CMV infection and the matching HLA.

Per germline, CDR1 SGHVS and CDR2 FNYEAQ. The CDR3 extends over 16 amino acids. Trimming cost V 4 bases and J 7 bases, with 19 bases left between them. Notes on the study in general: Cumulative public TCR beta family frequency identified carriers of CMV plus the relevant HLA. The ex vivo response showed dominance by HLA-C-restricted CMV-specific TCR beta clonotypes.

TCRdb reanalysed the reads using MiXCR and keeps one entry per CDR3 protein. The data hold roughly 630,000 distinct CDR3 sequences, with about 24% observed a single time. This clonotype was observed at least ten times. Antigen specificity is unknown. The receptor was isolated from a human donor in good health (CMV status not recorded). Some clones in this sample may be carry-over from other donors' samples. The chain joins TRBV7-6 to TRBJ1-4; D is unresolved. The sample consisted of CD8+ T cells from PBMCs. DNA of the CDR3: TGTGCCAGCAGCTCTCCCTCCGGGTTACACCGTGAAAAACTGTTTTTT. Amino acid sequence: CASSSPSGLHREKLFF.